In its sample, the clone carrying this T cell receptor beta chain was seen many times. Its specificity is unknown. This entry belongs to a study of Graves' ophthalmopathy and Graves' hyperthyroidism. For repertoire sequencing, the TCR beta CDR3 regions were amplified from RNA transcripts. HTBI-primed first-round RT-PCR preceded second-round multiplex PCR. TCRdb called the multiplex PCR reads again in MiXCR, with one record for every CDR3 protein. Of about 370,000 distinct CDR3 sequences listed, about 18% are singletons. New diagnoses, under 2 months' duration, and ages 18 to 65 characterized the hyperthyroidism patients. The authors diagnosed from clinical symptoms, serum thyroxine, TRAb, thyroid ultrasound and orbital computed tomography. Someone took the PBMCs out of 10 ml of fresh peripheral blood. Study-level points and caveats: Also, most clonotypes expanded in the thyroid above 0.001 frequency appeared in blood.

The sample taken for sequencing was peripheral blood. This clonotype originated in an adult woman with stable Graves' hyperthyroidism.

Here the CDR3 reads CASTRGAGGAFYGYTF. The CDR3 DNA reads as TGTGCCAGCACCAGGGGTGCAGGGGGCGCTTTCTATGGCTACACCTTC. V is TRBV6-2 or TRBV6-3 and J is TRBJ1-2; TRBD1 matches at 8 bases. This CDR3 region has 16 residues. Germline V lookup: CDR1 MNHEY, CDR2 SVGEGT. The ends lost 7 bases at V and 4 bases at J; junction bases unmatched: 14.